This TCR beta chain was recorded in a study of early stage breast cancer tumors. This CDR3 is built from 13 residues. Germline-derived CDR1 and CDR2 are SSHAT and FNYEAQ (reference sequence). Remarks on this clone: Sequence at one end of the junction differs from germline and may be a read error.

Using immunoSEQ multiplex PCR, the repertoire was profiled, and TCRdb retains in-frame clones only, with some absent. The repertoire includes 65,000 to 75,000 clones, around 80% of them detected once, and about 4.8% sits in the top ten. What was sequenced was blood. V is TRBV7-7 and J is TRBJ2-2, with 8 bases that match TRBD2. This clonotype was sampled from a person aged 40 to 49 with breast cancer. The DNA for the CDR3 is TGTGCTAGCAGCCGGACTAGCCCCGGGGAGCTGTTTTTT. It yields the protein CASSRTSPGELFF.